This TCR beta chain was captured in a study of blood T cell repertoires in COVID-19. In germline, CDR1 is LGHNA, CDR2 YNFKEQ. CDR3 length equals 16 residues. V lost 1 base to trimming and J lost 3 bases, with 13 bases between them. Using immunoSEQ multiplex PCR, the repertoire was profiled, and TCRdb retains in-frame clones only, with some absent. The table lists approximately 58,000 clones, 75% to 95% of them singletons. Sequences were obtained from peripheral blood. This clonotype was sampled from a woman of 80 years or more with active COVID-19. The V gene is TRBV4-2, the J gene TRBJ2-1; D is uncertain. CDR3 loop: CASSQAYSSIYNEQFF. Written as DNA, the CDR3 is TGTGCCAGCAGCCAAGCTTATTCTAGTATCTACAATGAGCAGTTCTTC.